These T cell receptor beta chains were read from a single sample in a study of blood T cell repertoires in COVID-19. Profiled with immunoSEQ multiplex PCR; TCRdb holds only in-frame clones, not every one. The repertoire consists of fewer than 90,000 clones, with about 95% occurring once and the leading ten covering roughly 4.7%. Sequencing was carried out using peripheral blood. The source is a human donor with active COVID-19. The donor label of this sample is uncertain. CDR3s include the opening cysteine and the closing phenylalanine or tryptophan.

v_gene: TRBV18; len: 13; j_gene: TRBJ2-7; CDR3aa: CASSPGTHYEQYF
v_gene: TRBV6-2/TRBV6-3; len: 13; j_gene: TRBJ2-3; CDR3aa: CASSKDSFDTQYF
v_gene: TRBV3-1/TRBV3-2; len: 15; j_gene: TRBJ2-1; CDR3aa: CASSQGGTGANEQFF
v_gene: TRBV27; len: 17; j_gene: TRBJ1-4; CDR3aa: CASSLSRAGNSNEKLFF
v_gene: TRBV12-5; len: 12; j_gene: TRBJ2-5; CDR3aa: CASGPEEETQYF
v_gene: TRBV6-5; len: 14; j_gene: TRBJ1-1; CDR3aa: CASTTLGAGTEAFF
v_gene: TRBV9; len: 15; j_gene: TRBJ1-5; CDR3aa: CASSRFSGGDQPQHF
v_gene: TRBV9; len: 14; j_gene: TRBJ2-2; CDR3aa: CASSARQGTGELFF
v_gene: TRBV13; len: 12; j_gene: TRBJ2-5; CDR3aa: CASSALLETQYF
v_gene: TRBV28; len: 15; j_gene: TRBJ1-6; CDR3aa: CASTGTGVGNSPLHF
v_gene: TRBV5-1; len: 13; j_gene: TRBJ1-1; CDR3aa: CASSPGGATEAFF
v_gene: TRBV7-9; len: 11; j_gene: TRBJ2-7; CDR3aa: CASSSPGEQYF
v_gene: TRBV11-3; len: 17; j_gene: TRBJ2-4; CDR3aa: CASSARTSGGAPNIQYF
v_gene: TRBV6-5; len: 15; j_gene: TRBJ1-1; CDR3aa: CASSYSNQGDTEAFF
v_gene: TRBV19; len: 17; j_gene: TRBJ1-2; CDR3aa: CASSKTGTGGGRYGYTF
v_gene: TRBV7-2; len: 16; j_gene: TRBJ2-7; CDR3aa: CASSLVSARTNYEQYF
v_gene: TRBV7-8; len: 15; j_gene: TRBJ1-5; CDR3aa: CASSVGHRANQPQHF
v_gene: TRBV12-3/TRBV12-4; len: 13; j_gene: TRBJ2-5; CDR3aa: CASSFRGSETQYF
v_gene: TRBV5-3; len: 16; j_gene: TRBJ1-3; CDR3aa: CARSLPIALSGNTIYF
v_gene: TRBV6-2/TRBV6-3; len: 15; j_gene: TRBJ2-1; CDR3aa: CASSYVRGPENEQFF
v_gene: TRBV4-1; len: 17; j_gene: TRBJ2-7; CDR3aa: CASSQGPGGSVGYEQYF
v_gene: TRBV9; len: 16; j_gene: TRBJ2-3; CDR3aa: CASSVLDRYSTDTQYF
v_gene: TRBV7-2; len: 15; j_gene: TRBJ2-7; CDR3aa: CASSLVDWSSYEQYF
v_gene: TRBV19; len: 11; j_gene: TRBJ1-2; CDR3aa: CASSGGSGYTF
v_gene: TRBV5-5; len: 17; j_gene: TRBJ1-6; CDR3aa: CASSRLGPGQGRLSLHF
v_gene: TRBV12-3/TRBV12-4; len: 13; j_gene: TRBJ2-3; CDR3aa: CASSPSQTDTQYF
v_gene: TRBV15; len: 15; j_gene: TRBJ2-2; CDR3aa: CATSLRTGGTGELFF
v_gene: TRBV4-3; len: 16; j_gene: TRBJ2-1; CDR3aa: CASSQGRGLAYNEQFF
v_gene: TRBV5-1; len: 15; j_gene: TRBJ1-2; CDR3aa: CASSFLGDGDYGYTF
v_gene: TRBV12-3/TRBV12-4; len: 13; j_gene: TRBJ1-2; CDR3aa: CASSLQMAYGYTF
v_gene: TRBV28; len: 16; j_gene: TRBJ2-7; CDR3aa: CASSPRHWQSSYEQYF
v_gene: TRBV18; len: 16; j_gene: TRBJ2-1; CDR3aa: CASSPRASGSGNEQFF
v_gene: TRBV19; len: 15; j_gene: TRBJ1-1; CDR3aa: CASSGTGTGGTEAFF
v_gene: TRBV14; len: 14; j_gene: TRBJ2-7; CDR3aa: CASSQTMRDDEQYF
v_gene: TRBV5-1; len: 15; j_gene: TRBJ2-3; CDR3aa: CATSLRQGGSDTQYF
v_gene: TRBV18; len: 15; j_gene: TRBJ1-5; CDR3aa: CASSPGGIGNQPQHF
v_gene: TRBV19; len: 22; j_gene: TRBJ2-2; CDR3aa: CASSIRPKGTSGGAWNTGELFF
v_gene: TRBV5-4; len: 16; j_gene: TRBJ2-3; CDR3aa: CASSLRAGGSTDTQYF
v_gene: TRBV2; len: 15; j_gene: TRBJ2-4; CDR3aa: CASLPIPDSGSIQYF
v_gene: TRBV19; len: 19; j_gene: TRBJ2-3; CDR3aa: CASSLTGTSGGSSTDTQYF
v_gene: TRBV12-3/TRBV12-4; len: 11; j_gene: TRBJ1-1; CDR3aa: CASSRGMRAFF
v_gene: TRBV5-1; len: 11; j_gene: TRBJ2-1; CDR3aa: CASSLGREQFF